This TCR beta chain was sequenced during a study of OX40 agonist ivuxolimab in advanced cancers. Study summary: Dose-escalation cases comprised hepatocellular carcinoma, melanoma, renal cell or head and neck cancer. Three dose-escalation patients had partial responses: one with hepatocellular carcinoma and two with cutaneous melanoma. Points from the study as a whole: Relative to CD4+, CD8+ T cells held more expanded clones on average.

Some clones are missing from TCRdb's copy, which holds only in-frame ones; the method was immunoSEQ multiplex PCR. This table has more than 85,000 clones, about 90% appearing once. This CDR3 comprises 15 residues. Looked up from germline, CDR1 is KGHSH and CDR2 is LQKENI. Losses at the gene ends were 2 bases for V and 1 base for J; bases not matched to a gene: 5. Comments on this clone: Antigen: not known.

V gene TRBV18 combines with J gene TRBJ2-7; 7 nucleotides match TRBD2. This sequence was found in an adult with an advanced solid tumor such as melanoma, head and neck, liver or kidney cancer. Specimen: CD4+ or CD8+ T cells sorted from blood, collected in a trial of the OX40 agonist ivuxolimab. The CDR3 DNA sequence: TGTGCCAGCTCACCAGGGGAGGGGCTTTCCTACGAGCAGTACTTC. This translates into CASSPGEGLSYEQYF.